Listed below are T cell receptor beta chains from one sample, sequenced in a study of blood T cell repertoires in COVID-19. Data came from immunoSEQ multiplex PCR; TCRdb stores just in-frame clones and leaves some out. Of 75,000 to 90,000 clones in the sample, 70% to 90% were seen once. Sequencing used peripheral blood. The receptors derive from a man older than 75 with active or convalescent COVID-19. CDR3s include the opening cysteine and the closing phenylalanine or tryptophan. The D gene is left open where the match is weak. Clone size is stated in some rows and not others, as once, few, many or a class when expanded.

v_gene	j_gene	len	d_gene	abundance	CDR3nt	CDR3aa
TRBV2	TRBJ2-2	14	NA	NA	TGTGCCAGCAGATTCTCGGGGGAAACCGGGGAGCTGTTTTTT	CASRFSGETGELFF
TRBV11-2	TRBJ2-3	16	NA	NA	TGTGCCAGCAGCTTAGTTCAGTTAGCGAGGACAGATACGCAGTATTTT	CASSLVQLARTDTQYF
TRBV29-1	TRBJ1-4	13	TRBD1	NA	TGCAGCGTCGGACAGGCCGATAATGAAAAACTGTTTTTT	CSVGQADNEKLFF
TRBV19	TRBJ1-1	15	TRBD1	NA	TGTGCCAGTAAAGGGACAGGGGGCAAAGGGACTGAAGCTTTCTTT	CASKGTGGKGTEAFF
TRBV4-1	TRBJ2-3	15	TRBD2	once	TGCGCCAGCAGCCACGCGGGGGTACGCACAGATACGCAGTATTTT	CASSHAGVRTDTQYF
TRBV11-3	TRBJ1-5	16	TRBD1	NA	TGTGCCAGCAGCTTAACGGGACAGGGGTGCAATCAGCCCCAGCATTTT	CASSLTGQGCNQPQHF
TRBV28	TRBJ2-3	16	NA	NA	TGTGCCAGCAGTGGCAGGCCACCAAGAAGCACAGATACGCAGTATTTT	CASSGRPPRSTDTQYF
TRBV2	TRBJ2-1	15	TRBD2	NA	TGTGCCAGCACCGTACTAGCGGGAGGCATCAATGAGCAGTTCTTC	CASTVLAGGINEQFF
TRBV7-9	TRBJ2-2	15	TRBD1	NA	TGTGCCAGCAGCCCGACAGGGGGGAACACCGGGGAGCTGTTTTTT	CASSPTGGNTGELFF
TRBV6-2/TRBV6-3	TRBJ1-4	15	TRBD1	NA	TGTGCCAGCAGTTTTACAGGGGCCATTAATGAAAAACTGTTTTTT	CASSFTGAINEKLFF
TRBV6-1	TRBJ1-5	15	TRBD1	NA	TGTGCCAGCAGTGAAGCAAGGGGGCTCAATCAGCCCCAGCATTTT	CASSEARGLNQPQHF
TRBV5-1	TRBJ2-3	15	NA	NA	TGCGCCAGCAGCTCCGCCGACTTACTCACAGATACGCAGTATTTT	CASSSADLLTDTQYF
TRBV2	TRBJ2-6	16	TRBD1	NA	TGTGCTAAAGGTGGGACAGGGATTTCTGGGGCCAACGTCCTGACTTTC	CAKGGTGISGANVLTF
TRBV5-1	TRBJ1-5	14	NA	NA	TGCGCCAGCAGCTTGGGGCAGAGCAATCAGCCCCAGCATTTT	CASSLGQSNQPQHF
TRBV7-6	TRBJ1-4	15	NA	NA	TGTGCCAGCAGCCAAGGGGCAGCAACTAATGAAAAACTGTTTTTT	CASSQGAATNEKLFF
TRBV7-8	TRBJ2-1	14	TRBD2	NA	TGTGCCAGCAGCTTAGCGACTAGCTCAAACTTCGAGTTCTTC	CASSLATSSNFEFF
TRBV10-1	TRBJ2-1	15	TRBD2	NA	TGCGCCAGCAGTGAGACGGGCGGGAGGGCCAATGAGCAGTTCTTC	CASSETGGRANEQFF
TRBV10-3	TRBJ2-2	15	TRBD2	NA	TGTGCCATCCGGTGGGGGGGGTCGAACACCGGGGAGCTGTTTTTT	CAIRWGGSNTGELFF
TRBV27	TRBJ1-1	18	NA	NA	TGTGCCAGCAGCCGGGGCTTGGCCCGGGCAGGAGGGATCACTGAAGCTTTCTTT	CASSRGLARAGGITEAFF
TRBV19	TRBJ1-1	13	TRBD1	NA	TGTGCCAGCAGGACAGGGGGCTATACTGAAGCTTTCTTT	CASRTGGYTEAFF
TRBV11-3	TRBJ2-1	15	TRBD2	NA	TGTGCCAGCAGCTTTAGCGGGAGTTACTACAATGAGCAGTTCTTC	CASSFSGSYYNEQFF
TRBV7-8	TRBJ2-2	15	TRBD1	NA	TGTGCCAGCACAAAAGGACAGGGGGCGATCGGGGAGCTGTTTTTT	CASTKGQGAIGELFF